The 27 T cell receptor beta chains presented below share a single source sample, sequenced in a study of T-cell reconstitution after alpha-beta-depleted transplantation in children. Unique molecular identifiers were incorporated during preparation of the TCRbeta library. TCRdb re-called the PCR reads with MiXCR, one entry per CDR3 protein. Here the sample spans about 540,000 distinct CDR3 sequences, around 17% being singletons. The specimen was PBMCs from the stem cell graft donor, collected from the stem cell graft. Receptors were obtained from a human donor who donated a stem cell graft to a child with acute lymphoblastic leukemia.

The rearrangement uses TRBV29-1 and TRBJ1-2; possibly TRBD1 for D (6 bases). The CDR3 extends over 13 amino acids. Germline loops: CDR1 SQVTM, CDR2 ANQGSEA. V lost 4 bases, J lost 7 bases, and 16 bases lay in between. CDR3 protein: CSVVFGGASGYTF. CDR3 in DNA: TGCAGCGTTGTCTTTGGGGGGGCTTCTGGCTACACCTTC.

This rearrangement joins TRBV4-2 to TRBJ2-1, with a possible D match to TRBD1 (5 bases). Germline-derived CDR1 and CDR2 are LGHNA and YNFKEQ. With 3 bases removed from V and 0 bases from J, the gap between germline ends came to 9 bases. The length of the CDR3 is 15 residues. The CDR3 DNA sequence: TGTGCCAGCAGCCACCCGACAGACTCCTACAATGAGCAGTTCTTC. Translation gives CASSHPTDSYNEQFF.

The rearrangement links TRBV6-1 to TRBJ2-7, with 7 bases fitting TRBD2. The CDR3 covers 16 residues. With V trimmed by 4 bases and J by 7 bases, 16 bases remained unmatched. Germline values: CDR1 MNHNS, CDR2 SASEGT. The CDR3: CASSGLDPVGLREQYF. The CDR3 DNA reads as TGTGCCAGCAGTGGATTGGATCCGGTGGGACTAAGGGAGCAGTACTTC.

The chain recombines TRBV20-1 with TRBJ2-1, with 10 bases identical to TRBD1. Germline lookup yields CDR1 DFQATT and CDR2 SNEGSKA (reference sequence). The junction had 8 bases not matched to a gene; V was cut back by 1 base and J by 8 bases. The CDR3 is 15 residues long. The CDR3 loop is CSARGGTGDGDEQFF. CDR3 DNA: TGCAGTGCTAGAGGCGGGACAGGGGACGGCGATGAGCAGTTCTTC.

V is TRBV13 and J is TRBJ2-3; maybe TRBD1 (5 bases). V was trimmed by 5 bases and J by 5 bases, leaving 8 bases between them. The germline gives CDR1 PRHDT, CDR2 FYEKMQ (reference sequence). The CDR3 runs to 12 residues. The CDR3 DNA reads as TGTGCCAGCAGCGAAACAGGAGATACGCAGTATTTT. This encodes CASSETGDTQYF. Together with reference TRBV13 and TRBJ2-3, the CDR3 gives the full variable domain: AAGVIQSPRHLIKEKRETATLKCYPIPRHDTVYWYQQGPGQDPQFLISFYEKMQSDKGSIPDRFSAQQFSDYHSELNMSSLELGDSALYFCASSETGDTQYFGPGTRLTVL.

This clonotype was detected only a few times. The chain recombines TRBV27 with TRBJ2-1; a possible D gene is TRBD1 (5 bases). V lost 3 bases, J lost 3 bases, and 15 bases lay in between. From germline, CDR1 is MNHEY and CDR2 SMNVEV (reference sequence). The CDR3 spans 16 residues. CDR3 loop: CASSFSSGQLYNEQFF. DNA for the CDR3: TGTGCCAGCAGTTTTTCTTCCGGACAACTCTACAATGAGCAGTTCTTC.

This chain connects TRBV7-8 to TRBJ2-7; D uncertain. Trimming took 1 base from V and 2 from J, leaving 6 bases between them. The CDR3 spans 13 residues. Germline V CDR1 and CDR2: SGHVS, FQNEAQ. The CDR3 DNA sequence: TGTGCCAGCAGCTTAGGGAATACCTACGAGCAGTACTTC. Protein product: CASSLGNTYEQYF.

This sequence joins TRBV20-1 and TRBJ2-7, with 13 bases matching TRBD2. V lost 5 bases to trimming and J lost 5 bases; unmatched junction nucleotides: 9. This CDR3 has 15 residues. Germline V gives CDR1 DFQATT, CDR2 SNEGSKA (reference sequence). This CDR3 is CSAGQGTSGTNEQYF. CDR3 DNA sequence: TGCAGTGCTGGTCAAGGGACTAGCGGGACTAACGAGCAGTACTTC.

This clonotype has more than one count but fewer than ten. The J gene is TRBJ1-5, the V gene TRBV24-1, with D perhaps TRBD1 (6 bases). Germline CDR1 is KGHDR and CDR2 is SFDVKD. Trimming took 4 bases from V and 6 from J, leaving 12 bases between them. The CDR3 loop spans 14 amino acids. This CDR3 reads CATSEWDTGQPQHF. The CDR3 DNA reads as TGTGCCACCAGTGAGTGGGACACAGGTCAGCCCCAGCATTTT.

The rearrangement joins TRBV3-1 to TRBJ2-7; D unresolved. Germline CDR1 reads LGHDT; CDR2 reads YNNKEL (reference sequence). This CDR3 contains 15 residues. V lost 0 bases to trimming and J lost 0 bases, with 9 bases between them. The CDR3 sequence is CASSQDGSSSYEQYF. The DNA for the CDR3 is TGTGCCAGCAGCCAAGATGGCAGTTCCTCCTACGAGCAGTACTTC.

This clonotype came up a few times. The CDR3 region is CAIRTSGTEPYEQYF. As DNA, the CDR3 is TGTGCCATCAGGACCTCCGGGACAGAGCCCTACGAGCAGTACTTC. This chain uses TRBV10-3 with TRBJ2-7; 7 bases fit TRBD1. V was clipped by 6 bases and J by 2 bases; unmatched bases: 10. The CDR3 has 15 amino acids. In germline, CDR1 is ENHRY, CDR2 SYGVKD.

This chain joins TRBV29-1 and TRBJ2-7; the D is unclear. Germline loops: CDR1 SQVTM, CDR2 ANQGSEA. The CDR3 spans 13 residues. V was trimmed by 4 bases and J by 3 bases, leaving 13 bases between them. CDR3 DNA sequence: TGCAGCGTTGGAGAATCTTACCTCTACGAGCAGTACTTC. Protein: CSVGESYLYEQYF.

The table lists this clonotype with a few counts. The V and J genes are TRBV2 and TRBJ2-2; 10 bases align to TRBD1. V shed 8 bases and J 4 bases; nucleotides not matched to a gene: 7. The CDR3 contains 15 residues. Germline V gene data show CDR1 as SNHLY and CDR2 as FYNNEI. The CDR3 DNA reads TGTGCCAGCGTTGGGGGACAGGGGAGCACCGGGGAGCTGTTTTTT. It specifies CASVGGQGSTGELFF.

This clonotype was counted between two and nine times. This chain joins TRBV3-1 and TRBJ2-1; D is uncertain. CDR1 LGHDT and CDR2 YNNKEL come from the germline V gene (reference sequence). Between the trimmed V and J ends, which lost 0 bases and 0 bases, there was a span of 9 bases. The CDR3 covers 16 residues. CDR3 nucleotides: TGTGCCAGCAGCCAAGATCATCCAGACTCCTACAATGAGCAGTTCTTC. Amino acids: CASSQDHPDSYNEQFF.

The chain employs TRBV19 and TRBJ2-2; D not certain. V lost 5 bases and J 2 bases, leaving 9 bases between the germline ends. The CDR3 length is 14 residues. Looked up from germline, CDR1 is LNHDA and CDR2 is SQIVND (reference sequence). CDR3: CASSWAGNTGELFF. The CDR3 DNA reads as TGTGCCAGTAGTTGGGCTGGAAACACCGGGGAGCTGTTTTTT.

This clonotype was seen ten or more times. The chain links TRBV12-3 or TRBV12-4 to TRBJ1-5; D gene ambiguous. V lost 2 bases to trimming and J lost 2 bases, with 4 bases between them. CDR3 length equals 13 residues. The CDR3 DNA reads as TGTGCCAGCAGTTTACAGGGCAATCAGCCCCAGCATTTT. Translated, it gives CASSLQGNQPQHF.

This clonotype was picked up many times. The chain carries TRBV6-2 or TRBV6-3 and TRBJ2-2, with D unresolved. The CDR3 totals 14 residues. V lost 5 bases, J lost 4 bases, and 11 bases lay in between. Per the germline V gene, CDR1 is MNHEY and CDR2 is SVGEGT. The CDR3: CASSQSYSTGELFF. DNA of the CDR3: TGTGCCAGCAGTCAATCATACAGCACCGGGGAGCTGTTTTTT.

This clonotype was counted many times. The chain recombines TRBV27 with TRBJ1-2; TRBD1 matches at 11 bases. V dropped 5 bases and J dropped 6; count of bases not matched to a gene: 8. Germline V gives CDR1 MNHEY, CDR2 SMNVEV (reference sequence). CDR3 size: 15 residues. CDR3 loop: CASSPLGQGANGYTF. CDR3 nucleotides: TGTGCCAGCAGTCCACTTGGACAGGGGGCGAATGGCTACACCTTC.

The V call is TRBV24-1, the J call TRBJ2-3; D is perhaps TRBD1 (6 bases). The germline V gene encodes CDR1 KGHDR and CDR2 SFDVKD. Trimming removed 2 bases at V and 6 bases at J, with 11 bases between. The CDR3 is 14 residues long. The CDR3 DNA sequence: TGTGCCACCAGTGATTGGACAGCTCCGGATACGCAGTATTTT. Residues: CATSDWTAPDTQYF.

This chain connects TRBV4-2 to TRBJ2-5, with a weak D call TRBD2 (5 bases). V was shortened by 0 bases and J by 5 bases, with 13 bases between the two germline ends. CDR1 is LGHNA and CDR2 is YNFKEQ in the germline V gene. The CDR3 totals 15 residues. In DNA, the CDR3 is TGTGCCAGCAGCCAAGATCCCACTAGTATGGAGACCCAGTACTTC. As protein: CASSQDPTSMETQYF.

This rearrangement joins TRBV5-5 to TRBJ1-5; D not certain. With 6 bases removed from V and 7 bases from J, the gap between germline ends came to 17 bases. Per the germline V gene, CDR1 is SGHKS and CDR2 is YYEKEE (reference sequence). This CDR3 is 14 amino acids long. The CDR3 is CASTYGYSGQPQHF. CDR3 bases: TGTGCCAGCACCTACGGGTACTCAGGCCAGCCCCAGCATTTT.

CDR3 sequence (DNA): TGTGCCAGCAGTTTATTAGCTAACAGTTACTATGGCTACACCTTC. This translates into CASSLLANSYYGYTF. V is TRBV27 and J is TRBJ1-2; D unresolved. The germline V gene has CDR1 MNHEY and CDR2 SMNVEV (reference sequence). Trimming cost V 1 base and J 3 bases, with 12 bases left between them. There are 15 residues in the CDR3.

Here the CDR3 DNA reads TGTGCCAGCAGATCCCCGGGACTAGCGGGAGGTAGGCGGTTCTTC. It encodes CASRSPGLAGGRRFF. This rearrangement joins TRBV6-1 to TRBJ2-1; 15 positions match TRBD2. The J segment lost 15 bases and the V segment lost 6 bases, leaving 12 bases of the junction unmatched. The CDR3 covers 15 residues. Germline CDR1 and CDR2: MNHNS and SASEGT.

The chain combines TRBV20-1 with TRBJ2-7; perhaps TRBD2 as D (5 bases). The CDR3 spans 14 residues. The ends were cut back, 7 bases at V and 0 bases at J, with 16 bases in the middle. CDR1 is DFQATT and CDR2 is SNEGSKA in the germline V gene (reference sequence). DNA of the CDR3: TGCAGTGGCCTGGACTTGCTGAGCTCCTACGAGCAGTACTTC. Protein product: CSGLDLLSSYEQYF.

The chain has TRBV7-9 and TRBJ2-1; D is ambiguous. Trimming cost V 2 bases and J 10 bases, with 12 bases left between them. Germline CDR1 reads SEHNR; CDR2 reads FQNEAQ (reference sequence). This CDR3 comprises 13 residues. CDR3 DNA: TGTGCCAGCAGCTTAAGCACCACTCGCGAGCAGTTCTTC. As protein: CASSLSTTREQFF.

This clonotype was seen more than once but under ten times. The chain employs TRBV6-1 and TRBJ1-1; perhaps TRBD1 as D (6 bases). The germline gives CDR1 MNHNS, CDR2 SASEGT. V lost 8 bases, J lost 2 bases, and 15 bases lay in between. The CDR3 spans 14 residues. The CDR3 loop reads CASGTRAGNTEAFF. CDR3 nucleotides: TGTGCCAGCGGGACAAGGGCCGGTAACACTGAAGCTTTCTTT.

There are a few counts of this clonotype. This chain joins TRBV19 and TRBJ2-2, with D perhaps assigned TRBD1 or TRBD2 (5 bases each). With 2 bases removed from V and 9 bases from J, the gap between germline ends came to 10 bases. The CDR3 extends over 13 amino acids. From germline, CDR1 is LNHDA and CDR2 SQIVND (reference sequence). CDR3 sequence reads: CASSIWGPRELFF. The CDR3 nucleotides read TGTGCCAGTAGTATATGGGGACCCCGGGAGCTGTTTTTT.